This entry is about one T cell receptor (beta chain). A much larger clone differs from this one at a single base, so this may be a read error. This likely comes from a read error, as the CDR3 has no conserved phenylalanine or tryptophan at its end. MiXCR, run by TCRdb on the PCR reads, gives a single entry per CDR3 protein. The sample yields a few hundred thousand distinct CDR3 sequences, 24% seen once. This sample is drawn from a study of molecular identifiers for immune sequencing clone quantification. CDR3 length: 12 amino acids. Deletions cut 7 bases from V and 4 bases from J, with 13 bases between. Germline V CDR1 and CDR2: SQVTM, ANQGSEA.

Sequenced sample: naive CD8+ T cells from blood, with Jurkat cell RNA spiked in. Subset noted: FACS-sorted CD8+CD4-CCR7+CD45RA+ naive T cells. This receptor was obtained from a human donor in good health. Some libraries in this study had Jurkat cell RNA spiked in. V is TRBV29-1 and J is TRBJ2-5; the D gene is possibly TRBD1 (5 bases). The CDR3 sequence is CSAEWGGETQYI. The DNA for the CDR3 is TGCAGCGCCGAGTGGGGCGGAGAGACCCAGTACATC.